Sequencing of this T cell receptor (beta chain) was carried out in a study of a mutant IDH1 vaccine in newly diagnosed glioma. About the research overall: Patients began vaccination 4-6 weeks after radiotherapy alone, or with temozolomide cycles.

The time point here: week 11, during vaccination. A single vaccine dose contained 300 ug of mutant IDH1 20-mer peptide, and topical imiquimod was used with it. Those who donated had recent WHO grade 3 or 4 IDH1-mutant, ATRX-lost astrocytomas. After removal of 4 bases from V and 0 bases from J, the junction contained 11 bases not matched to a gene. CDR1 is LGHNA, CDR2 YSLEER, per germline. The CDR3 extends over 17 amino acids. To note about this clone: Antigen specificity is unknown.

Clones were read by immunoSEQ multiplex PCR, and TCRdb kept only the in-frame ones, dropping some. The repertoire holds roughly 25,000 clones, with around 80% as singletons. The sequenced sample was PBMCs, obtained from a glioma patient whose treatment included an IDH1 peptide vaccine. The chain joins TRBV4-3 to TRBJ1-1; 7 bases fit TRBD1. The sequence derives from a middle-aged man with glioma. DNA of the CDR3: TGCGCCAGCAGCCCCCTTGGCAGGGGGGGGATGAACACTGAAGCTTTCTTT. It specifies CASSPLGRGGMNTEAFF.